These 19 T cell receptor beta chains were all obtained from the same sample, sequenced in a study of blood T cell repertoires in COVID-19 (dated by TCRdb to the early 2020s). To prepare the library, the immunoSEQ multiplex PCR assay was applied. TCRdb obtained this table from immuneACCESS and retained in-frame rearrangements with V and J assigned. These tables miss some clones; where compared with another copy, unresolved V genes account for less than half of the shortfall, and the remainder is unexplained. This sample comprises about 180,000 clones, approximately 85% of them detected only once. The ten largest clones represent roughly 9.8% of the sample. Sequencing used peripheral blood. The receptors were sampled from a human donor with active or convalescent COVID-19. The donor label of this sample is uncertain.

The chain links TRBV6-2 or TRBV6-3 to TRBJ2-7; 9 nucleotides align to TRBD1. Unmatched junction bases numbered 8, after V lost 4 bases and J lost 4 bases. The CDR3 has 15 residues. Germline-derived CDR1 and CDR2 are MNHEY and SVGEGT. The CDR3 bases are TGTGCCAGCAGTTTCCCCGGGACAGGGAGATACGAGCAGTACTTC. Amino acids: CASSFPGTGRYEQYF.

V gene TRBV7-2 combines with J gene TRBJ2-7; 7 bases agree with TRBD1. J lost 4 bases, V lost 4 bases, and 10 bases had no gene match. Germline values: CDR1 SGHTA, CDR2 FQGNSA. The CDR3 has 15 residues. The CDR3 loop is CASSWDRDRSYEQYF. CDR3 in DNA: TGTGCCAGCAGCTGGGACCGGGACAGAAGTTACGAGCAGTACTTC.

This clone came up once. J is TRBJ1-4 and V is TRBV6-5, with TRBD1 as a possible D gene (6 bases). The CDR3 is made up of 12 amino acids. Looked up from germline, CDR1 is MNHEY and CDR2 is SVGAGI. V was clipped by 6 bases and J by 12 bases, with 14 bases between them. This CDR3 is CASRKQGGELFF. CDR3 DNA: TGTGCCAGCAGAAAACAGGGAGGGGAACTGTTTTTT.

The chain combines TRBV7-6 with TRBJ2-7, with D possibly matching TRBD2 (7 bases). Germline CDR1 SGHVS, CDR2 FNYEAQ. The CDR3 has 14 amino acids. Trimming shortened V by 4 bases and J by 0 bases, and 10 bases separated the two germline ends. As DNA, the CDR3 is TGTGCCAGCAGCTCAGGGGACTACTCCTACGAGCAGTACTTC. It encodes CASSSGDYSYEQYF.

Here the CDR3 reads CASSRGDTRDQPQHF. The CDR3 DNA follows: TGTGCCAGCAGCCGGGGGGACACCCGAGATCAGCCCCAGCATTTT. This chain uses TRBV5-5 with TRBJ1-5; perhaps TRBD1 as D (6 bases). The V and J ends lost 4 bases and 5 bases respectively, with 16 bases between them. This CDR3 is 15 amino acids long. Germline loops: CDR1 SGHKS, CDR2 YYEKEE (reference sequence).

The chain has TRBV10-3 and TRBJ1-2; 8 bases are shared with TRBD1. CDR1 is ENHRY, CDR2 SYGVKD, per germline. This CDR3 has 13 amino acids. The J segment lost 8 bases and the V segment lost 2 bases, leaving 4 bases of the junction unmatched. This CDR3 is CAISEERQGGYTF. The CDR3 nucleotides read TGTGCCATCAGTGAGGAGAGACAGGGGGGCTACACCTTC.

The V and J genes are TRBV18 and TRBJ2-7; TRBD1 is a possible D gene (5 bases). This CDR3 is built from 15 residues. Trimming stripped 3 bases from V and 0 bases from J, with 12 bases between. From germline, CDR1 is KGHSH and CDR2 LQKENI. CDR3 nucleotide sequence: TGTGCCAGCTCACCGGCCAGGGCCAGCTCCTACGAGCAGTACTTC. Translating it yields CASSPARASSYEQYF.

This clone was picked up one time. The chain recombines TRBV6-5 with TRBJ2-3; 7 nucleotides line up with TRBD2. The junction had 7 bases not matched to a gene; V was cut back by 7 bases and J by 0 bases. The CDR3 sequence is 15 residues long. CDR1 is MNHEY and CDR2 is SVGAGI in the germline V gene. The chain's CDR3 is CASNRRGTSTDTQYF. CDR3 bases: TGTGCCAGCAACAGGCGGGGGACTAGCACAGATACGCAGTATTTT.

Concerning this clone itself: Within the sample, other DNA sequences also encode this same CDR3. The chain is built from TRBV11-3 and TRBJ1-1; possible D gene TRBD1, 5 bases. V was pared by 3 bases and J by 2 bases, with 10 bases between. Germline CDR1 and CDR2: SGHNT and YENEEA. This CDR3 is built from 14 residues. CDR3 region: CASSFSGVNTEAFF. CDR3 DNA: TGTGCCAGCAGCTTTTCGGGGGTTAACACTGAAGCTTTCTTT.

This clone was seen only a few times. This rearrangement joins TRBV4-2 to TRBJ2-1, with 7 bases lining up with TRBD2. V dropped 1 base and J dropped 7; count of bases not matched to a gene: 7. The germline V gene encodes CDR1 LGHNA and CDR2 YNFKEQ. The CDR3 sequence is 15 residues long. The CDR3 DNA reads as TGTGCCAGCAGCCAAGTTTCCGGACTAGTAAATGAGCAGTTCTTC. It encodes CASSQVSGLVNEQFF.

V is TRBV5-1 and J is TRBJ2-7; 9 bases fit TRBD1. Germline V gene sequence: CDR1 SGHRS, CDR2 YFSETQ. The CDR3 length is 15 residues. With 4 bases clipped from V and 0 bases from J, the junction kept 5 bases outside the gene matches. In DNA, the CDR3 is TGCGCCAGCAGCCCACGGGACAGGGTCTCCTACGAGCAGTACTTC. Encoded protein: CASSPRDRVSYEQYF.

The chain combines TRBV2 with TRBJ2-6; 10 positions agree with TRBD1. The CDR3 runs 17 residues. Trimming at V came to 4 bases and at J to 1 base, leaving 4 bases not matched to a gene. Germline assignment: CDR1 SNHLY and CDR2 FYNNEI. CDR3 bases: TGTGCCAGCAGTGTCCCGGGACAGGGGTCTGGGGCCAACGTCCTGACTTTC. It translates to CASSVPGQGSGANVLTF. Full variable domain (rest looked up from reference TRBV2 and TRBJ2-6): EPEVTQTPSHQVTQMGQEVILRCVPISNHLYFYWYRQILGQKVEFLVSFYNNEISEKSEIFDDQFSVERPDGSNFTLKIRSTKLEDSAMYFCASSVPGQGSGANVLTFGAGSRLTVL.

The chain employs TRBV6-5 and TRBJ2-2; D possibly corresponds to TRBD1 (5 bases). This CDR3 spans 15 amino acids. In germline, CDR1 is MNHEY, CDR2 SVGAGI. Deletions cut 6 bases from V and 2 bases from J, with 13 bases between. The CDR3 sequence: CASRDFRVNTGELFF. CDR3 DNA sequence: TGTGCCAGCAGAGACTTCAGGGTAAACACCGGGGAGCTGTTTTTT.

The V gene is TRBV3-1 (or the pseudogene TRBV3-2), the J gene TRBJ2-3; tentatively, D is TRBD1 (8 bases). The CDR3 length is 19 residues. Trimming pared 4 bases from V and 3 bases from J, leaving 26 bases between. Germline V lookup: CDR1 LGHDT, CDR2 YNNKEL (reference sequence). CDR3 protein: CASSRKSSGNRGWTDTQYF. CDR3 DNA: TGTGCCAGCAGCCGTAAATCGAGCGGGAACAGGGGGTGGACAGATACGCAGTATTTT.

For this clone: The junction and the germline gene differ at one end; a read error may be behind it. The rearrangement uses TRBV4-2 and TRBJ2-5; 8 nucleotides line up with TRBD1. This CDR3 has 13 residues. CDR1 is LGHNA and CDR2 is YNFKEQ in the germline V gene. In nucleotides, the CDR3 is TGTGCCAGCAGCCAAGTGGCGGGGACAGGTTCAAACTTC. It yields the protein CASSQVAGTGSNF.

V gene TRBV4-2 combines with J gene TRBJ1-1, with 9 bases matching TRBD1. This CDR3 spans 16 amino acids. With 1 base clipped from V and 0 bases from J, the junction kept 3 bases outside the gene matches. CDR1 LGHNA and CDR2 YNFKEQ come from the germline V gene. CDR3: CASSQATGGMNTEAFF. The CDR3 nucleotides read TGTGCCAGCAGCCAAGCTACAGGGGGCATGAACACTGAAGCTTTCTTT.

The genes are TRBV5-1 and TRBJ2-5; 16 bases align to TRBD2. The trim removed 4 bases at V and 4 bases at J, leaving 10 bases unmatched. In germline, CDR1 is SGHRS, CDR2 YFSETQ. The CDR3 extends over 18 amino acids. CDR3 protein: CASSLGTSGRARGETQYF. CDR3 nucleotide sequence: TGCGCCAGCAGCCTAGGGACTAGCGGGAGGGCCCGTGGAGAGACCCAGTACTTC.

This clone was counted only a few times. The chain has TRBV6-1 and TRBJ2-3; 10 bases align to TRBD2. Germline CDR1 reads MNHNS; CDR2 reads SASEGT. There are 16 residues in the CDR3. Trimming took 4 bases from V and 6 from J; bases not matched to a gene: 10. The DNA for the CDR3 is TGTGCCAGCAGTGTCGGACTAGCGGAAGGCCGGGATACGCAGTATTTT. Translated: CASSVGLAEGRDTQYF.

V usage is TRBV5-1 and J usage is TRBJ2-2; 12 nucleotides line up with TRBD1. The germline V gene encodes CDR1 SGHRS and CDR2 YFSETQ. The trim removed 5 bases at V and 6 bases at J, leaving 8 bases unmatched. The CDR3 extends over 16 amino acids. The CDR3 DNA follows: TGCGCCAGCAGAAGGCCGGGACAGGGGGCGTCCGGGGAGCTGTTTTTT. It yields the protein CASRRPGQGASGELFF.